Shown below are 5 T cell receptor beta chains from a single sample sequenced in a study of CD8+CD57+ T cells in acquired aplastic anemia. Genomic DNA templated the TCR beta VDJ and CDR3 profiling. From the reads, TCRdb called clonotypes with MiXCR, one entry per CDR3 protein. The sample lists approximately 200,000 distinct CDR3 sequences; 54% were seen once. Sample: sorted CD4+, CD8+, or CD8+CD57+ T cells (not recorded which) from PBMCs. The receptors originated from a human donor in good health, serving as a control.

This clonotype came up many times. The chain couples TRBV7-2 to TRBJ2-3; tentatively, D is TRBD2 (6 bases). Germline loops: CDR1 SGHTA, CDR2 FQGNSA. The CDR3 extends over 14 amino acids. Trimming stripped 6 bases from V and 2 bases from J, with 12 bases between. CDR3 DNA sequence: TGTGCCAGCAGACCTGGACTAAACACAGATACGCAGTATTTT. The encoded protein is CASRPGLNTDTQYF.

The J gene is TRBJ2-1, the V gene TRBV6-5, with 7 bases fitting TRBD1. V lost 5 bases, J lost 8 bases, and 12 bases stayed unmatched. In germline, CDR1 is MNHEY, CDR2 SVGAGI. The CDR3 covers 15 residues. In DNA, the CDR3 is TGTGCCAGCAGTCCTACCGGGACAGCTAACTATGAGCAGTTCTTC. This encodes CASSPTGTANYEQFF.

This rearrangement joins TRBV20-1 to TRBJ1-1; D is ambiguous. V was cut by 5 bases and J by 2 bases, with 9 bases left in between. CDR1 is DFQATT and CDR2 is SNEGSKA in the germline V gene (reference sequence). The CDR3 runs to 12 residues. In DNA, the CDR3 is TGCAGTGCTTACAGCACTAACACTGAAGCTTTCTTT. This sequence encodes CSAYSTNTEAFF.

This clonotype was detected many times. The gene calls are TRBV15 and TRBJ2-5; 8 nucleotides align to TRBD1. The germline CDR1 and CDR2 sequences are LNHNV and YYDKDF (reference sequence). This CDR3 comprises 16 residues. V shed 0 bases, J shed 5 bases, and the junction held 8 bases outside the gene matches. The DNA of the CDR3 is TGTGCCACCAGCAGAGACCCACAGGGGGGTGTGGAGACCCAGTACTTC. Protein: CATSRDPQGGVETQYF.

The gene calls are TRBV29-1 and TRBJ1-1; D remains ambiguous. Germline V gives CDR1 SQVTM, CDR2 ANQGSEA. Trimming stripped 5 bases from V and 2 bases from J, with 9 bases between. The CDR3 covers 12 residues. DNA for the CDR3: TGCAGCGTTTGGTCAGGAAACACTGAAGCTTTCTTT. Protein product: CSVWSGNTEAFF.